This TCR beta chain was sequenced during a study of vaccination and CD4 T cells after COVID-19. Study-level background: The study enrolled six male and four female convalescents, two of whom were Hispanic. Participants received two doses of either BNT162b2 or mRNA-1273 vaccine.

Regarding treatment: approximately nine-day PBMC culture with coronavirus spike peptide pools or control peptides (ViraFEST assay). Antigen-specific T cell expansion with peptide pools preceded TCR sequencing in the ViraFEST approach. Each of days 3 and 7 saw half the medium replaced by fresh IL-2 medium. The assay that was used to sequence DNA from cultured CD4+ T cells was the Oncomine TCR Beta short-read assay. From the PCR reads, TCRdb called clonotypes with MiXCR, one entry per CDR3 protein. The table has about 23,000 distinct CDR3 sequences, around 69% seen once. The germline V gene has CDR1 SNHLY and CDR2 FYNNEI. V was clipped by 2 bases and J by 1 base, with 11 bases between them. This CDR3 comprises 16 residues. This clonotype has just a few counts. Its matching antigen is unknown.

The TCR originated in a human donor who received a COVID-19 vaccine. The source was CD4+ T cells from blood, cultured in vitro, collected after SARS-CoV-2 vaccination. The gene calls are TRBV2 and TRBJ2-2; D is perhaps TRBD2 (5 bases). For the CDR3, the DNA is TGTGCCAGCAGTGAATCTTCTGGGAGGAACACCGGGGAGCTGTTTTTT. It codes for CASSESSGRNTGELFF.